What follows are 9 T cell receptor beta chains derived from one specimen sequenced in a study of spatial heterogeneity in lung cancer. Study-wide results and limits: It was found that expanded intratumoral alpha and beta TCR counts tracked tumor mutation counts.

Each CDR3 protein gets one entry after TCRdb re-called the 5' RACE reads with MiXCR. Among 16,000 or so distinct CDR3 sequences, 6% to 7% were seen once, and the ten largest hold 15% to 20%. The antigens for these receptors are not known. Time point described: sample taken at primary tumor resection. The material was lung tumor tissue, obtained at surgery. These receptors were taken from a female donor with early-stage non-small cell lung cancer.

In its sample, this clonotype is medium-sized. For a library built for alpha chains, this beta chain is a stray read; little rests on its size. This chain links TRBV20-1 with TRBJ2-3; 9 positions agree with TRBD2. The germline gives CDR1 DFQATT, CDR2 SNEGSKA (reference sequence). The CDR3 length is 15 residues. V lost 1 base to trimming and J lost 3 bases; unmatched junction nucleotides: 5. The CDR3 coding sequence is TGCAGTGCTAGAGTCCCGCTAGCGGGGACAGATACGCAGTATTTT. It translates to CSARVPLAGTDTQYF.

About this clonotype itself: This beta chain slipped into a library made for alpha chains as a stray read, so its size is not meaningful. The CDR3 loop is CASSPTSGDANTQYF. The CDR3 nucleotides read TGTGCCAGCAGCCCGACTAGCGGGGACGCAAATACGCAGTATTTT. This chain joins TRBV7-9 and TRBJ2-3, with 11 positions matching TRBD2. CDR3 length equals 15 residues. Germline CDR1 is SEHNR and CDR2 is FQNEAQ (reference sequence). With 5 bases clipped from V and 7 bases from J, the junction kept 8 bases outside the gene matches. Supplemented by reference TRBV7-9 and TRBJ2-3, the full variable domain reads DTGVSQNPRHKITKRGQNVTFRCDPISEHNRLYWYRQTLGQGPEFLTYFQNEAQLEKSRLLSDRFSAERPKGSFSTLEIQRTEQGDSAMYLCASSPTSGDANTQYFGPGTRLTVL.

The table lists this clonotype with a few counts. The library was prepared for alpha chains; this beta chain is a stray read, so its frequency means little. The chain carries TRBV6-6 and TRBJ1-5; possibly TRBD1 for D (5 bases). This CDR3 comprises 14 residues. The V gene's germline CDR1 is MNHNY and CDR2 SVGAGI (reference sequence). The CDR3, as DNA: TGTGTTACTAGGGGTCTCAATAGCAATCAGCCCCAGCATTTT. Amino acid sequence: CVTRGLNSNQPQHF.

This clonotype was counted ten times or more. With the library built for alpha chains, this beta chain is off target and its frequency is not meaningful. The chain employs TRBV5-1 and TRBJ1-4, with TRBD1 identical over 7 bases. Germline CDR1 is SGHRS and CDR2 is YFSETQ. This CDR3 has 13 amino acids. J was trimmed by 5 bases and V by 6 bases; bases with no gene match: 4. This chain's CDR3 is CASKETGNEKLFF. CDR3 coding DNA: TGCGCCAGCAAGGAGACAGGGAATGAAAAACTGTTTTTT.

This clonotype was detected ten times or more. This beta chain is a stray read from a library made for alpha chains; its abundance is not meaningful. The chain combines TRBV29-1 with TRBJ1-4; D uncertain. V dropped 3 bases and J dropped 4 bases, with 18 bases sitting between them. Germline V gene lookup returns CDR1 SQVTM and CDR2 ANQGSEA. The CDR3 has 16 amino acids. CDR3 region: CSVETDGLDGNEKLFF. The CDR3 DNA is TGCAGCGTTGAGACGGACGGACTCGATGGTAATGAAAAACTGTTTTTT.

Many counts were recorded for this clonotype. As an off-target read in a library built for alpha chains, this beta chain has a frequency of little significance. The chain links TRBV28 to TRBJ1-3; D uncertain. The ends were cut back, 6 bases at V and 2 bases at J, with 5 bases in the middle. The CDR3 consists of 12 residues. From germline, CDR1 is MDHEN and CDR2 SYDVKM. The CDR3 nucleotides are TGTGCCAGCAGCCAAGCTGGAAACACCATATATTTT. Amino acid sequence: CASSQAGNTIYF.

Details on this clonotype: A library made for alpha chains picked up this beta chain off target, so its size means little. The CDR3 sequence: CASSPLLNSPLHF. The CDR3 bases are TGTGCCAGCAGTCCTTTACTAAATTCACCCCTCCACTTT. The rearrangement joins TRBV28 to TRBJ1-6; no reliable D call. V was pared by 5 bases and J by 7 bases, with 9 bases between. The germline V gene has CDR1 MDHEN and CDR2 SYDVKM. The CDR3 is 13 residues long.

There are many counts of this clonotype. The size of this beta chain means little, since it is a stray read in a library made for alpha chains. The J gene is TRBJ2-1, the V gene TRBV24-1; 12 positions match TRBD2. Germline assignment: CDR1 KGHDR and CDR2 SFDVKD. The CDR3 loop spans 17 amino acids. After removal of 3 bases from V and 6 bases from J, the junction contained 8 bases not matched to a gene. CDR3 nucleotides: TGTGCCACCAGTGATCCGAGACTAGCGGGGGCCATCAATGAGCAGTTCTTC. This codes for CATSDPRLAGAINEQFF.

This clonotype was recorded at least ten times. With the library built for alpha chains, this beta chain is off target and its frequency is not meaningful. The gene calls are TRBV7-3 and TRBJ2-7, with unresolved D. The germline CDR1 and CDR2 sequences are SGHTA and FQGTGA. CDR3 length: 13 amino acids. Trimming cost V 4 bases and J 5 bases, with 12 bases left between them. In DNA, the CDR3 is TGTGCCAGCAGCTCCCCTCGCCGGCACGAGCAGTACTTC. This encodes CASSSPRRHEQYF. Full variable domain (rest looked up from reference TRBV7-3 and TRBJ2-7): GAGVSQTPSNKVTEKGKYVELRCDPISGHTALYWYRQSLGQGPEFLIYFQGTGAADDSGLPNDRFFAVRPEGSVSTLKIQRTERGDSAVYLCASSSPRRHEQYFGPGTRLTVT.